Shown below are 20 T cell receptor beta chains from a single sample sequenced in a study of cytomegalovirus exposure and HLA in healthy donors. Data came from immunoSEQ multiplex PCR; TCRdb stores just in-frame clones and leaves some out. The sample records some 290,000 clones, approximately 88% being singletons. What was sequenced was PBMCs. These receptors were obtained from a man younger than 45 in good health and CMV-seronegative.

In regard to this clone: Other DNA variants within this sample encode the same CDR3. The rearrangement joins TRBV5-1 to TRBJ2-5; 7 bases fit TRBD1. Germline CDR1 reads SGHRS; CDR2 reads YFSETQ. J was trimmed by 3 bases and V by 3 bases; bases with no gene match: 2. This CDR3 spans 13 amino acids. CDR3 coding DNA: TGCGCCAGCAGCTCCACAGGGGAAGAGACCCAGTACTTC. The encoded protein is CASSSTGEETQYF.

This chain joins TRBV9 and TRBJ2-3; 13 bases agree with TRBD2. The germline V gene encodes CDR1 SGDLS and CDR2 YYNGEE. CDR3 size: 17 residues. The junction had 4 bases not matched to a gene; V was cut back by 2 bases and J by 1 base. The CDR3 DNA follows: TGTGCCAGCAGCGTCCTAGGGACTAGCGGGGGCACAGATACGCAGTATTTT. Translation gives CASSVLGTSGGTDTQYF. The full variable domain, with the rest looked up from reference TRBV9 and TRBJ2-3, is DSGVTQTPKHLITATGQRVTLRCSPRSGDLSVYWYQQSLDQGLQFLIQYYNGEERAKGNILERFSAQQFPDLHSELNLSSLELGDSALYFCASSVLGTSGGTDTQYFGPGTRLTVL.

This chain uses TRBV6-5 with TRBJ1-6; the match to TRBD1 covers 8 bases. CDR1 MNHEY and CDR2 SVGAGI come from the germline V gene. With V trimmed by 6 bases and J by 5 bases, 3 bases remained unmatched. CDR3 length equals 14 residues. This CDR3 is CASRPGQDNSPLHF. The CDR3 region has the DNA TGTGCCAGCAGGCCGGGACAGGATAATTCACCCCTCCACTTT.

The genes are TRBV29-1 and TRBJ2-6; 11 positions match TRBD1. The germline V gene has CDR1 SQVTM and CDR2 ANQGSEA. The CDR3 sequence is 15 residues long. After removal of 4 bases from V and 9 bases from J, the junction contained 8 bases not matched to a gene. The CDR3 region has the DNA TGCAGCGTTGCAATGGGGACAGGGGGAGACAACGTCCTGACTTTC. Translated: CSVAMGTGGDNVLTF. Drawing the rest from reference TRBV29-1 and TRBJ2-6, the complete variable domain is SAVISQKPSRDICQRGTSLTIQCQVDSQVTMMFWYRQQPGQSLTLIATANQGSEATYESGFVIDKFPISRPNLTFSTLTVSNMSPEDSSIYLCSVAMGTGGDNVLTFGAGSRLTVL.

J is TRBJ2-7 and V is TRBV27, with TRBD1 matching over 11 bases. The V gene end was trimmed by 0 bases and the J gene end by 2 bases; junction bases not matched to a gene: 0. The CDR3 loop spans 15 amino acids. Germline loops: CDR1 MNHEY, CDR2 SMNVEV (reference sequence). The CDR3 DNA is TGTGCCAGCAGTTTATCGGGACAGGGGGCCTACGAGCAGTACTTC. Translating it yields CASSLSGQGAYEQYF.

The chain employs TRBV2 and TRBJ1-1, with D hard to call. The CDR3 sequence is 13 residues long. The V gene's germline CDR1 is SNHLY and CDR2 FYNNEI. V was trimmed by 7 bases and J by 5 bases, leaving 14 bases between them. Written as DNA, the CDR3 is TGTGCCAGCACCCACCCGGGGTGGACTGAAGCTTTCTTT. It yields the protein CASTHPGWTEAFF.

The chain carries TRBV6-1 and TRBJ1-1, with D perhaps matching TRBD1 (5 bases). This CDR3 contains 12 residues. Germline V lookup: CDR1 MNHNS, CDR2 SASEGT. With 6 bases removed from V and 3 bases from J, the gap between germline ends came to 8 bases. The CDR3 reads CASRDIYTEAFF. CDR3 sequence (DNA): TGTGCCAGCAGGGACATTTACACTGAAGCTTTCTTT.

The J gene is TRBJ2-3, the V gene TRBV7-2; 7 bases map to TRBD2. Germline V gene sequence: CDR1 SGHTA, CDR2 FQGNSA. CDR3 length equals 14 residues. With V trimmed by 2 bases and J by 4 bases, 3 bases remained unmatched. The CDR3 is CASSLSGGADTQYF. CDR3 nucleotide sequence: TGTGCCAGCAGCTTAAGTGGGGGGGCAGATACGCAGTATTTT.

The chain links TRBV9 to TRBJ2-7; TRBD1 aligns across 8 bases. The junction had 5 bases not matched to a gene; V was cut back by 3 bases and J by 0 bases. Germline CDR1 and CDR2: SGDLS and YYNGEE. The CDR3 contains 15 residues. The CDR3 spells CASSDGTGYSYEQYF. In DNA form, the CDR3 reads TGTGCCAGCAGCGATGGGACAGGATACTCCTACGAGCAGTACTTC.

This rearrangement joins TRBV6-4 to TRBJ2-2; tentative D call: TRBD2 (7 bases). V was trimmed by 8 bases and J by 4 bases, leaving 20 bases between them. The CDR3 totals 16 residues. CDR1 is MRHNA and CDR2 is SNTAGT in the germline V gene. The CDR3 here is CASSREGGMPTGELFF. CDR3 nucleotide sequence: TGTGCCAGCTCCCGAGAGGGGGGGATGCCCACCGGGGAGCTGTTTTTT.

The chain joins TRBV5-1 to TRBJ2-3, with a tentative D call TRBD2 (6 bases). Germline values: CDR1 SGHRS, CDR2 YFSETQ. The CDR3 extends over 15 amino acids. V was clipped by 5 bases and J by 2 bases, with 15 bases between them. CDR3 coding DNA: TGCGCCAGCAGTACCCGTCGGGGACTCACAGATACGCAGTATTTT. Encoded protein: CASSTRRGLTDTQYF. Using reference TRBV5-1 and TRBJ2-3 for the parts outside the CDR3, the full variable domain is KAGVTQTPRYLIKTRGQQVTLSCSPISGHRSVSWYQQTPGQGLQFLFEYFSETQRNKGNFPGRFSGRQFSNSRSEMNVSTLELGDSALYLCASSTRRGLTDTQYFGPGTRLTVL.

The V gene is TRBV4-1, the J gene TRBJ2-7, with D tentatively TRBD1 (7 bases). CDR3 length: 13 amino acids. CDR1 and CDR2 (germline): MGHRA, YSYEKL. The germline V and J ends were trimmed by 3 bases and 4 bases, with 10 bases remaining between them. Here the CDR3 DNA reads TGCGCCAGCAGCCAGGAGGGACAGTACGAGCAGTACTTC. Encoded protein: CASSQEGQYEQYF.

The rearrangement links TRBV2 to TRBJ2-2, with D tentatively TRBD2 (6 bases). Trimming shortened V by 4 bases and J by 7 bases, and 10 bases separated the two germline ends. The CDR3 contains 13 residues. Germline V lookup: CDR1 SNHLY, CDR2 FYNNEI. CDR3 sequence reads: CASSGWGGGELFF. The CDR3 DNA reads TGTGCCAGCAGTGGTTGGGGAGGCGGGGAGCTGTTTTTT.

This clone has only one observation. The rearrangement links TRBV7-9 to TRBJ2-6, with D maybe TRBD2 (5 bases). V lost 1 base to trimming and J lost 0 bases, with 10 bases between them. The CDR3 sequence is 17 residues long. CDR1 SEHNR and CDR2 FQNEAQ come from the germline V gene (reference sequence). DNA for the CDR3: TGTGCCAGCAGCTTAGTAGGAGGTCTCTCTGGGGCCAACGTCCTGACTTTC. This encodes CASSLVGGLSGANVLTF. The variable domain in full, with the rest retrieved from reference TRBV7-9 and TRBJ2-6, is DTGVSQNPRHKITKRGQNVTFRCDPISEHNRLYWYRQTLGQGPEFLTYFQNEAQLEKSRLLSDRFSAERPKGSFSTLEIQRTEQGDSAMYLCASSLVGGLSGANVLTFGAGSRLTVL.

This clone was picked up one time. V is TRBV19 and J is TRBJ2-1, with D tentatively TRBD2 (6 bases). The V gene's germline CDR1 is LNHDA and CDR2 SQIVND (reference sequence). The CDR3 extends over 17 amino acids. The V end lost 5 bases, the J end lost 1 base, and 18 bases lay between the germline ends. CDR3 residues: CASSSREAGLSYNEQFF. The CDR3 DNA is TGTGCCAGTAGTTCCCGGGAAGCGGGCCTATCCTACAATGAGCAGTTCTTC.

The genes are TRBV4-2 and TRBJ1-2; D gene unclear. Trimming removed 1 base at V and 0 bases at J, with 12 bases between. CDR1 is LGHNA, CDR2 YNFKEQ, per germline. The CDR3 spans 16 residues. For the CDR3, the DNA is TGTGCCAGCAGCCAAGTTCAACCCGGAGCTAACTATGGCTACACCTTC. Protein product: CASSQVQPGANYGYTF.

This clone has just a few counts. This chain uses TRBV4-3 with TRBJ2-7; TRBD1 agrees at 8 bases. Germline CDR1 is LGHNA and CDR2 is YSLEER. V shed 0 bases, J shed 11 bases, and the junction held 9 bases outside the gene matches. The CDR3 extends over 14 amino acids. CDR3 loop: CASSQDAWDRREYF. The CDR3 nucleotides are TGCGCCAGCAGCCAAGATGCATGGGACAGGCGGGAGTACTTC.

The chain couples TRBV19 to TRBJ1-5; D ambiguous. Trimming removed 7 bases from V and 0 bases from J, with 7 bases in between. The length of the CDR3 is 13 residues. CDR1 and CDR2 from the germline V gene are LNHDA and SQIVND (reference sequence). This CDR3 reads CASMRDSNQPQHF. CDR3 nucleotides: TGTGCCAGTATGAGGGATAGCAATCAGCCCCAGCATTTT.

The rearrangement joins TRBV7-9 to TRBJ1-4, with D tentatively TRBD1 (6 bases). The CDR3 length is 15 residues. V lost 5 bases and J lost 7, with 17 bases in between. Germline values: CDR1 SEHNR, CDR2 FQNEAQ (reference sequence). CDR3 loop: CASSLSRGEGEKLFF. The CDR3 DNA follows: TGTGCCAGCAGCCTGAGCAGGGGTGAGGGTGAAAAACTGTTTTTT.

The CDR3 sequence: CASIYRGFRYTEAFF. The CDR3 coding sequence is TGTGCCAGCATCTACCGGGGTTTTCGGTACACTGAAGCTTTCTTT. V gene TRBV6-5 combines with J gene TRBJ1-1; no clear D. V was clipped by 7 bases and J by 3 bases, with 18 bases between them. Germline V gene data show CDR1 as MNHEY and CDR2 as SVGAGI. CDR3 length: 15 residues.